This T cell receptor (beta chain) appears in the sequencing data of a study of T-cell memory formation after mild COVID-19. Each CDR3 protein gets one entry after TCRdb re-called the 5' RACE reads with MiXCR. The table records 470,000 or so distinct CDR3 sequences, around 25% of them present only once. This TCR was recovered from an adult woman who had mild COVID-19 (a few samples of this study predate the infection). Cell type and time point are not known. Sequenced material: PBMCs or a T cell subset sorted from them (not recorded which).

The CDR3 here is CASSPGAGGIVYNEQFF. The DNA of the CDR3 is TGTGCCAGCTCACCCGGAGCGGGAGGTATAGTCTACAATGAGCAGTTCTTC. The rearrangement uses TRBV18 and TRBJ2-1; 9 positions match TRBD2. J was trimmed by 3 bases and V by 3 bases; bases with no gene match: 9. The CDR3 is 17 residues long. Looked up from germline, CDR1 is KGHSH and CDR2 is LQKENI.